This section outlines one T cell receptor beta chain sequence together with its context. The antigen is unknown. TCR beta libraries were built from RNA through three nested multiplex PCR rounds using modified ARM-PCR. Input was approximately 0.48 ug total RNA, reverse-transcribed with a C-beta primer. Unique molecular identifiers were not described for the libraries. One entry per CDR3 protein, called by TCRdb with MiXCR from the multiplex PCR reads. Seen here are approximately 9,600 distinct CDR3 sequences, 65% to 75% observed once, and the top ten hold approximately 53%. The data were taken from a study of tumor-infiltrating lymphocytes in glioblastoma multiforme. General study findings and limits: Clone frequencies may be distorted by unequal TCR transcripts per cell.

Germline CDR1 is SGHAT and CDR2 is FQDESV (reference sequence). CDR3 size: 15 residues. The junction had 11 bases not matched to a gene; V was cut back by 10 bases and J by 3 bases. Sequencing was done on a sample of brain tumor tissue. The receptor was derived from a male donor with glioblastoma. The rearrangement joins TRBV11-1 to TRBJ1-1; 10 bases align to TRBD1. The CDR3 nucleotides are TGTGCCAACTGCTTCCCGGGGACAGGGGACACTGAAGCTTTCTTT. Its protein product is CANCFPGTGDTEAFF.